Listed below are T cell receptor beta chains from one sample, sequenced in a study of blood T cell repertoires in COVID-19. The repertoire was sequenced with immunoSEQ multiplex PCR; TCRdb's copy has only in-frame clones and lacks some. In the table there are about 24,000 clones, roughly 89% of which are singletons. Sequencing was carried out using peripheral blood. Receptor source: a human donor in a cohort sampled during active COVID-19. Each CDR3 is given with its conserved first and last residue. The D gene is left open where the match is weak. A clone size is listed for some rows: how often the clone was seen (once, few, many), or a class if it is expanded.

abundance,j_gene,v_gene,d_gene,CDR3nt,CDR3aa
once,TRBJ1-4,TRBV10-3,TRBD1,TGTGCCTCCCGACAGGGCAACGAAAAACTGTTTTTT,CASRQGNEKLFF
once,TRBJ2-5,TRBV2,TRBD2,TGTGCCAGCAGTGTGCTAGCGGGGGGCCAAGAGACCCAGTACTTC,CASSVLAGGQETQYF
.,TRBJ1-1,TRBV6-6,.,TGTGCCAGCAGTTCCGCCGGGGACACTGAAGCTTTCTTT,CASSSAGDTEAFF
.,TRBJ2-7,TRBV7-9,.,TGTGCCAGCAGCTTAGACGGGATGTCCTACGAGCAGTACTTC,CASSLDGMSYEQYF
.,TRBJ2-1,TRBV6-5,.,TGTGCCAGCCGTCAGGTGCTGGGTTATGAGCAGTTCTTC,CASRQVLGYEQFF
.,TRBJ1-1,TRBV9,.,TGTGCCAGCAGCGTAGACATACTGAACACTGAAGCTTTCTTT,CASSVDILNTEAFF
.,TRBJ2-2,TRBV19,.,TGTGCCAGTCATGTGATCGGTGGCACCGGGGAGCTGTTTTTT,CASHVIGGTGELFF
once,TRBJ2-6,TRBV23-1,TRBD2,TGCGCCACCCCTCCGACTAGCGGGAGGGCCAACGTCCTGACTTTC,CATPPTSGRANVLTF
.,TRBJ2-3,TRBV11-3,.,TGTGCCAGCAGCCTCAATCTGAGAGATACGCAGTATTTT,CASSLNLRDTQYF
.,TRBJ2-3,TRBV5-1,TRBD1,TGCGCCAGCAGCGTGGGACAGGGGGCTTTTGATACGCAGTATTTT,CASSVGQGAFDTQYF
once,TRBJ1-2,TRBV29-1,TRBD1,TGCAGCGTTGAGGGACAGAACTCCTATGGCTACACCTTC,CSVEGQNSYGYTF
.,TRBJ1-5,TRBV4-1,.,TGCGCCAGCAGCCAAGACGGAGTGGATAGCAATCAGCCCCAGCATTTT,CASSQDGVDSNQPQHF
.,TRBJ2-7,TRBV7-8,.,TGTGCCAGCAGCTCCCGAGGAAATCCCTACGAGCAGTACTTC,CASSSRGNPYEQYF
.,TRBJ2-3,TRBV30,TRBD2,TGTGCCTGGAGTGTCCCGTTAGCGGGAGGGGGCAATACGCAGTATTTT,CAWSVPLAGGGNTQYF
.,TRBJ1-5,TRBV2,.,TGTGCCAGCAGTCTCGCGGGGGGAAATCAGCCCCAGCATTTT,CASSLAGGNQPQHF
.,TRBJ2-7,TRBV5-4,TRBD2,TGTGCCAGCAGCTCCGGGACTAGCTACTCCTACGAGCAGTACTTC,CASSSGTSYSYEQYF
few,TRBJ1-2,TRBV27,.,TGTGCAGTACGAATCGGAGTGAACTATGGCTACACCTTC,CAVRIGVNYGYTF
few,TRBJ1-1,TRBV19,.,TGTGCCAGTAGCACACAGGGAAGCGAAGCTTTCTTT,CASSTQGSEAFF
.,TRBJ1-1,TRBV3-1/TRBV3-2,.,TGTGCCAGCAGCCCCCCCGGGGGACGCGAAGCTTTCTTT,CASSPPGGREAFF
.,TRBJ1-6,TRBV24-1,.,TGTGCCACCAGTCAGGGGAACTCCTATAATTCACCCCTCCACTTT,CATSQGNSYNSPLHF
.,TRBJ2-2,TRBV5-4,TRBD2,TGTGCCAGCAGCCGGACTAGCGGGAGTAGGAACACCGGGGAGCTGTTTTTT,CASSRTSGSRNTGELFF
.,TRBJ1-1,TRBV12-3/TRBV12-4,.,TGTGCCAGCAGTTCAGGCATGAACACTGAAGCTTTCTTT,CASSSGMNTEAFF
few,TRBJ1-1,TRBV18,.,TGTGCCAGCTCCCGGGGACAGAACACTGAAGCTTTCTTT,CASSRGQNTEAFF
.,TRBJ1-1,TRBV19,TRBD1,TGTGCCAGCCAGAGGACAGGGGCGATTAACACTGAAGCTTTCTTT,CASQRTGAINTEAFF
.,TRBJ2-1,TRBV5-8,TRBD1,TGTGCCAGCAGCCCGCCGGGGACAGGGGGTATCAATGAGCAGTTCTTC,CASSPPGTGGINEQFF
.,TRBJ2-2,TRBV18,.,TGTGCCAGCTCAACTGGGGAGCTGTTTTTT,CASSTGELFF
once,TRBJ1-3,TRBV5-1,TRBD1,TGCGCCAGCAGCTTAAGACCAGGGGGCTCTGGAAACACCATATATTTT,CASSLRPGGSGNTIYF
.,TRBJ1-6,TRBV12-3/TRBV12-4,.,TGTGCCAGCAGTCAGGACTATAATTCACCCCTCCACTTT,CASSQDYNSPLHF
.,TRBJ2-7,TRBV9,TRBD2,TGTGCCAGCAGCCCTGGGGGGGACGAGCAGTACTTC,CASSPGGDEQYF
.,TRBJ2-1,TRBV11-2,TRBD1,TGTGCCAGCAGCCCATCCGGGACAGGGGGTGGCAATGAGCAGTTCTTC,CASSPSGTGGGNEQFF
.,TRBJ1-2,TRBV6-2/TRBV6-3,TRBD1,TGTGCCAGCAGTTACCCCCGGGACAGTGGTGGCTACACCTTC,CASSYPRDSGGYTF
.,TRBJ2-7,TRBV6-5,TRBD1,TGTGCCAGCAGGGAGACAGGGGGCGACAGGCAGTACTTC,CASRETGGDRQYF
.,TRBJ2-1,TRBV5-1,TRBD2,TGCGCCAGCAGTACTAAGCGGGGAGAAGACAATGAGCAGTTCTTC,CASSTKRGEDNEQFF
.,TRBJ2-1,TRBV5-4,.,TGTGCCAGCAGCCTGCCGGGGTCCTACAATGAGCAGTTCTTC,CASSLPGSYNEQFF
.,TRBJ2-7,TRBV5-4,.,TGTGCCAGCAGCTTTAGTGTCGGCTACGAGCAGTACTTC,CASSFSVGYEQYF
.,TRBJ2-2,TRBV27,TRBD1,TGTGCCAGCAGTACAAATCCCCAGGGGGCCGGGGAGCTGTTTTTT,CASSTNPQGAGELFF
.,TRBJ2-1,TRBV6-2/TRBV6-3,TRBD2,TGTGCCAGCAGTTACTCCCCCGCTAGCGGGAGAAATCCGGGTGAGCAGTTCTTC,CASSYSPASGRNPGEQFF
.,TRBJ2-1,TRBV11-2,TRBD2,TGTGCCAGCAGCCACGGGGGGGGTATGAATGAGCAGTTCTTC,CASSHGGGMNEQFF
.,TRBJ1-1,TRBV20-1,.,TGCAGTGCTAGTGTTTTGGGAGGCACTGAAGCTTTCTTT,CSASVLGGTEAFF
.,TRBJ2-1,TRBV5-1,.,TGCGCCAGCAGCTTTACCCTTAGCTCCTACAATGAGCAGTTCTTC,CASSFTLSSYNEQFF
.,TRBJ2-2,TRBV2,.,TGTGCCAGCAGGCCCCAGACGGGATCTGGGGAGCTGTTTTTT,CASRPQTGSGELFF
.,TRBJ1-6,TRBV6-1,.,TGTGCCAGCAGTGAATTTGCCCCAGGGGATAATTCACCCCTCCACTTT,CASSEFAPGDNSPLHF
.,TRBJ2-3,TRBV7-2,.,TGTGCCAGCAGCAAATCTGGCACAGATACGCAGTATTTT,CASSKSGTDTQYF
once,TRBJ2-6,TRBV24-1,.,TGTGCCACCAGTTTTCAGACAGACTCTGGGGCCAACGTCCTGACTTTC,CATSFQTDSGANVLTF
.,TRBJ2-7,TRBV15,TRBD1,TGTGCCACCAGCAGAGGAACAGGGGAATTCTACGAGCAGTACTTC,CATSRGTGEFYEQYF
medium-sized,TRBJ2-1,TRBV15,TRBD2,TGTGCCACCAGCAGAGAGCACCTAGCGGGAGCCCTCTACAATGAGCAGTTCTTC,CATSREHLAGALYNEQFF
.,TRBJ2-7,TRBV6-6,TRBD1,TGTGCCAGCAGCCAGAACCCGGGACAGGGGCCCTACGAGCAGTACTTC,CASSQNPGQGPYEQYF
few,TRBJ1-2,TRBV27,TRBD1,TGTGCCAGCAGCTCTTGGGGGACAGTATATGGCTACACCTTC,CASSSWGTVYGYTF